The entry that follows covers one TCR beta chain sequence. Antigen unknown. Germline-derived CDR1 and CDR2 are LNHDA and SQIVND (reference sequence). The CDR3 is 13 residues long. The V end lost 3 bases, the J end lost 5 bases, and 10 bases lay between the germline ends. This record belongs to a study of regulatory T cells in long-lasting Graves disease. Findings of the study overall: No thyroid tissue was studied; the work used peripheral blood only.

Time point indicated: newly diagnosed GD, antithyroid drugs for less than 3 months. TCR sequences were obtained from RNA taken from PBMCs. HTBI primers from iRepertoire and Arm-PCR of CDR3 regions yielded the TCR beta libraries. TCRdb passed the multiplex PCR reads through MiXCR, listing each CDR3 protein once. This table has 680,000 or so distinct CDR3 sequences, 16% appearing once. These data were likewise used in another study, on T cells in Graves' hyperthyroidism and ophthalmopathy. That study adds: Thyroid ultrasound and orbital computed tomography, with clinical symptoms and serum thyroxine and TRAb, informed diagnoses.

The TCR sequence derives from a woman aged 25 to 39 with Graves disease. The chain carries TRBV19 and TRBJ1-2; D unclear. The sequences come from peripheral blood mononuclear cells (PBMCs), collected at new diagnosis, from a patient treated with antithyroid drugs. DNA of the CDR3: TGTGCCAGTAGTATGAGAAACTTTTATGGCTACACCTTC. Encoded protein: CASSMRNFYGYTF.